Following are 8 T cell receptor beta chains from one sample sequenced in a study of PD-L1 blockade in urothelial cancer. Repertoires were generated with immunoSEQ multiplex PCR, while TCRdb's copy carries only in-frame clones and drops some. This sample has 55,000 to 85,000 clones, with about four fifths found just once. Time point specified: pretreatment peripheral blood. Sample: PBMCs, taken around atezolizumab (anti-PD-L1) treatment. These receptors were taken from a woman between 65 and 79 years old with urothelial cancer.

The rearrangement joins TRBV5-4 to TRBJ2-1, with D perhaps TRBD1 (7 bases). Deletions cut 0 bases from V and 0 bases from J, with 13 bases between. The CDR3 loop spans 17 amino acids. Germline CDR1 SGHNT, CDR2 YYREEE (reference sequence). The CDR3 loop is CASSLAAGQSSYNEQFF. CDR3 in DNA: TGTGCCAGCAGCTTGGCCGCGGGACAGAGCTCCTACAATGAGCAGTTCTTC.

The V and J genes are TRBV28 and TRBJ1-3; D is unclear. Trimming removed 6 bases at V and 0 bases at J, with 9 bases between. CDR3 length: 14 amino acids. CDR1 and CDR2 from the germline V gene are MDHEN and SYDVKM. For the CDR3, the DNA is TGTGCCAGCAGGGGCAGAGTCTCTGGAAACACCATATATTTT. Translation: CASRGRVSGNTIYF.

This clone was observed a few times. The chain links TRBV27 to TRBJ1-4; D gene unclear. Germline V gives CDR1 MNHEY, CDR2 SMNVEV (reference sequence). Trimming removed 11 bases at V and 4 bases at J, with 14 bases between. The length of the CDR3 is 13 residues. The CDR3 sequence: CAPYGRSNEKLFF. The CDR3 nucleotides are TGTGCCCCTTACGGTAGGAGTAATGAAAAACTGTTTTTT. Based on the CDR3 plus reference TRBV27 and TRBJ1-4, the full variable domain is EAQVTQNPRYLITVTGKKLTVTCSQNMNHEYMSWYRQDPGLGLRQIYYSMNVEVTDKGDVPEGYKVSRKEKRNFPLILESPSPNQTSLYFCAPYGRSNEKLFFGSGTQLSVL.

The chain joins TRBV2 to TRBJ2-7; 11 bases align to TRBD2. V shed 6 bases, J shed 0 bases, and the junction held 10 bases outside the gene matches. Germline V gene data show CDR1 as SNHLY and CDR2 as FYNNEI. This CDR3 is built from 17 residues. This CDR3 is CASRLTSGGMSSYEQYF. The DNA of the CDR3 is TGTGCCAGCAGACTTACTAGCGGGGGAATGAGCTCCTACGAGCAGTACTTC.

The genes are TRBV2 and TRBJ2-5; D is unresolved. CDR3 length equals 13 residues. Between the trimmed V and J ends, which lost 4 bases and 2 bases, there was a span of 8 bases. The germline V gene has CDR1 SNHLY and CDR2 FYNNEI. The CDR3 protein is CASSVRLQETQYF. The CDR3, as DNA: TGTGCCAGCAGTGTAAGACTGCAAGAGACCCAGTACTTC.

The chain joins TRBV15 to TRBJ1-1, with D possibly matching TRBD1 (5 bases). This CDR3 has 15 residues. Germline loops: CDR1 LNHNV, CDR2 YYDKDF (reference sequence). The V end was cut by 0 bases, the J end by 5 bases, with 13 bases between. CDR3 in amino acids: CATSRDGGAGTEAFF. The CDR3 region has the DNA TGTGCCACCAGCAGAGATGGAGGGGCAGGGACTGAAGCTTTCTTT.

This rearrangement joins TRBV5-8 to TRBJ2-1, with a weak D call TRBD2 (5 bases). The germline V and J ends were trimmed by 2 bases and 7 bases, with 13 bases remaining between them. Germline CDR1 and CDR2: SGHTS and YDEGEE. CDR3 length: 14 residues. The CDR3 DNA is TGTGCCAGCAGCTTCGTGGGAGTCTTTAATGAGCAGTTCTTC. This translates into CASSFVGVFNEQFF.

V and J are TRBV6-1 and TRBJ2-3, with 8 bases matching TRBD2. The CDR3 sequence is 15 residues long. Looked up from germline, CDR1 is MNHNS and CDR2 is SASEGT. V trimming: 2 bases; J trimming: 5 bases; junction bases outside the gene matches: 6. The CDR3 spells CASSETGGQGDTQYF. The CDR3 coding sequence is TGTGCCAGCAGTGAAACGGGGGGGCAAGGAGATACGCAGTATTTT.